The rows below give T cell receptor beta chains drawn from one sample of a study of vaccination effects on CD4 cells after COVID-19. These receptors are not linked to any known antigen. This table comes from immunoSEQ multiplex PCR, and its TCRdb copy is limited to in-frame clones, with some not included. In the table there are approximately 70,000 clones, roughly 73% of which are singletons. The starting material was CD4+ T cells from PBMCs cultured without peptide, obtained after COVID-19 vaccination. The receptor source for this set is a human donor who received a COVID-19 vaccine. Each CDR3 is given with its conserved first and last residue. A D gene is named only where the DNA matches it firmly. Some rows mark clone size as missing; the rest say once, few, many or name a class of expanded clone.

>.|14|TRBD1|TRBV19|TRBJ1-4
CASGSGQGHEKLFF
TGTGCCAGTGGGTCAGGACAGGGCCATGAAAAACTGTTTTTT
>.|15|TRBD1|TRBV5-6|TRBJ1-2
CASSLEATGVGGYTF
TGTGCCAGCAGCTTGGAGGCGACAGGGGTAGGTGGCTACACCTTC
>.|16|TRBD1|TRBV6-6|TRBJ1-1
CASRNRGWAMNTEAFF
TGTGCCAGCAGAAACAGGGGATGGGCAATGAACACTGAAGCTTTCTTT
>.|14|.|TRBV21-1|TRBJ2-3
CASSKGRTKDTQYF
TGTGCCAGCAGCAAAGGACGAACTAAAGATACGCAGTATTTT
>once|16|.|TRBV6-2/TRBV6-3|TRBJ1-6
CASSSPVRQLNSPLHF
TGTGCCAGCAGCTCCCCCGTTCGACAGTTGAATTCACCCCTCCACTTT
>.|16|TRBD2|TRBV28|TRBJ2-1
CASSLVPAGGLGEQFF
TGTGCCAGCAGTTTAGTGCCAGCGGGGGGTCTAGGTGAGCAGTTCTTC
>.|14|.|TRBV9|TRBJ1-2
CASSLEGLSKGYTF
TGTGCCAGCAGCCTGGAGGGACTTTCCAAAGGCTACACCTTC
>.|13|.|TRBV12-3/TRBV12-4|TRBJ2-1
CASRPSGNNEQFF
TGTGCCAGCAGACCTTCAGGAAACAATGAGCAGTTCTTC
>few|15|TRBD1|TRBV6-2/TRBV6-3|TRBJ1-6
CASSRQGAVGSPLHF
TGTGCCAGCAGTAGACAGGGGGCGGTTGGTTCACCCCTCCACTTT
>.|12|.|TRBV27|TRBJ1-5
CASATVNQPQHF
TGTGCCAGTGCGACAGTGAATCAGCCCCAGCATTTT
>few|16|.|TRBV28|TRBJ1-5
CASSLTTGRLNQPQHF
TGTGCCAGCAGTTTAACTACGGGACGATTAAATCAGCCCCAGCATTTT
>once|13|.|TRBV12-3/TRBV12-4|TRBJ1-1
CASSANSVPEAFF
TGTGCCAGCAGTGCTAACAGCGTCCCTGAAGCTTTCTTT
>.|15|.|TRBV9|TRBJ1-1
CASSVVSGVNTEAFF
TGTGCCAGCAGCGTAGTTTCGGGAGTGAACACTGAAGCTTTCTTT
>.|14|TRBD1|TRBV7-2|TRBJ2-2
CASRAGGNTGELFF
TGTGCCAGCAGGGCAGGGGGGAACACCGGGGAGCTGTTTTTT
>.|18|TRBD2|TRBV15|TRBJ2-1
CATSRGHMTRGALMEQFF
TGTGCCACCAGCAGAGGTCACATGACGCGGGGGGCCCTCATGGAGCAGTTCTTC
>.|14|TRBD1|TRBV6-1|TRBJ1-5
CASSEAGQTGAQHF
TGTGCCAGCAGTGAAGCGGGACAGACCGGGGCCCAGCATTTT
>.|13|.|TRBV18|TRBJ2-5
CASSLSRGETQYF
TGTGCCAGCTCACTCAGTCGGGGAGAGACCCAGTACTTC
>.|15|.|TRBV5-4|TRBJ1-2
CASRSALGAFDGYTF
TGTGCCAGCAGGTCTGCTCTCGGTGCGTTTGATGGCTACACCTTC
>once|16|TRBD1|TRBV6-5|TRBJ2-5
CASSSAGQGAWKTQYF
TGTGCCAGCAGTTCCGCCGGACAGGGGGCTTGGAAGACCCAGTACTTC
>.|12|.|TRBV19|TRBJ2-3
CARPLGTDTQYF
TGTGCCAGACCACTTGGCACAGATACGCAGTATTTT